The T cell receptor beta chain under discussion was sequenced for a study of early T cells in non-severe SARS-CoV-2 infection. Comment on this clonotype: This may arise from a read error, as a much more abundant clone is one base away.

TCRdb redid the calling of the 5' RACE reads with MiXCR, one entry per CDR3 protein. The sample has under 50,000 distinct CDR3 sequences, around 5.2% seen once. From germline, CDR1 is SGDLS and CDR2 YYNGEE. Trimming cost V 4 bases and J 3 bases, with 6 bases left between them. The length of the CDR3 is 12 residues. This sequence joins TRBV9 and TRBJ2-3; D is unresolved. The origin of this receptor is an adult who was a healthcare worker with PCR-confirmed SARS-CoV-2 infection or an uninfected control (not recorded which). The sequenced sample consisted of whole blood. The CDR3 nucleotides are TGTGCCAGCAGCATTAGTACAGATACGCAGTATTTT. This gives the protein CASSISTDTQYF.